This T cell receptor (beta chain) was recorded in a study of identical twins. At least ten counts were recorded for this clonotype. Its matching antigen is unknown. Each donor was a healthy Caucasian. In TCRdb, the 5' RACE reads were re-called with MiXCR into one record per CDR3 protein. The top ten hold 1.5% to 2% of the sample, which has hundreds of thousands of distinct CDR3 sequences, over 5% seen once. The CDR3 length is 15 residues. V shed 2 bases and J shed 5 bases, with 15 bases lying between them. Broader study findings: Modeled out-of-frame TCR alpha sharing in monozygotic twins fell below observed levels.

The origin of this receptor is a man aged 18 to 29 in good health. Sequencing used naive T cells sorted from blood. This chain uses TRBV12-3 or TRBV12-4 with TRBJ1-1, with D perhaps TRBD1 (5 bases). The CDR3 DNA sequence: TGTGCCAGCAGTTTAATGAGGGGAGAGGGGACTGAAGCTTTCTTT. Translating gives CASSLMRGEGTEAFF.